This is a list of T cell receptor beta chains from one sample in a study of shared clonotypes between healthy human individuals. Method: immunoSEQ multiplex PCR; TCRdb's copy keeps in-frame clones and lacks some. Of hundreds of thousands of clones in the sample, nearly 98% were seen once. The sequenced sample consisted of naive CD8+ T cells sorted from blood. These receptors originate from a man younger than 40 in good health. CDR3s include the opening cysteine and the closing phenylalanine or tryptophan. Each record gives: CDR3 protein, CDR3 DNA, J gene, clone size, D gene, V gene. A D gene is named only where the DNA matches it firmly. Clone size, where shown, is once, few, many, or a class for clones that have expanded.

CDR3aa: CASSSRYGYTF
CDR3nt: TGTGCCAGCAGCTCCCGCTATGGCTACACCTTC
j_gene: TRBJ1-2
abundance: NA
d_gene: NA
v_gene: TRBV9

CDR3aa: CASSPRTNSYEQYF
CDR3nt: TGTGCCAGCAGCCCTCGGACAAACTCCTACGAGCAGTACTTC
j_gene: TRBJ2-7
abundance: NA
d_gene: NA
v_gene: TRBV9

CDR3aa: CASSTGDSPTYEQYF
CDR3nt: TGTGCCAGTAGTACGGGGGACAGCCCGACCTACGAGCAGTACTTC
j_gene: TRBJ2-7
abundance: NA
d_gene: NA
v_gene: TRBV19

CDR3aa: CASTEGTSYEQYF
CDR3nt: TGCGCCAGCACCGAGGGAACTAGCTACGAGCAGTACTTC
j_gene: TRBJ2-7
abundance: NA
d_gene: NA
v_gene: TRBV5-1

CDR3aa: CATNAGTSGADTQYF
CDR3nt: TGTGCCACCAACGCCGGGACTAGCGGTGCAGATACGCAGTATTTT
j_gene: TRBJ2-3
abundance: NA
d_gene: TRBD2
v_gene: TRBV15

CDR3aa: CAISGSQETQYF
CDR3nt: TGTGCCATCAGCGGGTCCCAAGAGACCCAGTACTTC
j_gene: TRBJ2-5
abundance: NA
d_gene: NA
v_gene: TRBV10-3

CDR3aa: CASSPGTRPDYEQFF
CDR3nt: TGTGCCAGCAGCCCCGGGACTAGACCTGATTATGAGCAGTTCTTC
j_gene: TRBJ2-1
abundance: NA
d_gene: TRBD2
v_gene: TRBV5-8

CDR3aa: CASSLRRDTQYF
CDR3nt: TGCGCCAGCAGCTTGCGGAGGGATACGCAGTATTTT
j_gene: TRBJ2-3
abundance: NA
d_gene: NA
v_gene: TRBV5-1

CDR3aa: CASRDRSTEAFF
CDR3nt: TGTGCCAGCAGGGACAGGTCCACTGAAGCTTTCTTT
j_gene: TRBJ1-1
abundance: NA
d_gene: TRBD1
v_gene: TRBV27

CDR3aa: CASSLLLLGEQFF
CDR3nt: TGCGCCAGCAGCTTGTTGCTGCTGGGTGAGCAGTTCTTC
j_gene: TRBJ2-1
abundance: once
d_gene: NA
v_gene: TRBV5-1

CDR3aa: CASSEALRYRGKEGAFF
CDR3nt: TGTGCCAGCAGTGAAGCGCTTCGGTACAGGGGAAAGGAGGGAGCTTTCTTT
j_gene: TRBJ1-1
abundance: NA
d_gene: TRBD1
v_gene: TRBV2

CDR3aa: CATKETGVREQYF
CDR3nt: TGTGCCACCAAGGAAACAGGGGTGAGGGAGCAGTACTTC
j_gene: TRBJ2-7
abundance: NA
d_gene: TRBD1
v_gene: TRBV27

CDR3aa: CASSQENSNSYEQYF
CDR3nt: TGCGCCAGCAGCCAAGAGAACAGTAACTCCTACGAGCAGTACTTC
j_gene: TRBJ2-7
abundance: NA
d_gene: NA
v_gene: TRBV4-1

CDR3aa: CASSLGTGGYEQYF
CDR3nt: TGCGCCAGCAGCTTGGGGACAGGGGGTTACGAGCAGTACTTC
j_gene: TRBJ2-7
abundance: NA
d_gene: TRBD1
v_gene: TRBV5-1

CDR3aa: CASSFSGPSSYNEQFF
CDR3nt: TGCGCCAGCAGCTTTAGCGGGCCAAGCTCCTACAATGAGCAGTTCTTC
j_gene: TRBJ2-1
abundance: NA
d_gene: TRBD2
v_gene: TRBV5-1

CDR3aa: CATSGTGNTEAFF
CDR3nt: TGTGCCACCAGCGGGACGGGGAACACTGAAGCTTTCTTT
j_gene: TRBJ1-1
abundance: NA
d_gene: NA
v_gene: TRBV15

CDR3aa: CASSYSGGPNIQYF
CDR3nt: TGTGCCAGCAGTTACTCGGGAGGGCCAAACATTCAGTACTTC
j_gene: TRBJ2-4
abundance: NA
d_gene: TRBD2
v_gene: TRBV6-5